The 25 T cell receptor beta chains presented below share a single source sample, sequenced in a study of blood T cell repertoires in COVID-19. Produced via immunoSEQ multiplex PCR; TCRdb's table is partial and in-frame only. The sample lists some 250,000 clones; 91% were seen once. The sequenced sample was PBMCs or T cells enriched from blood (not recorded which). The source of these receptors is a human donor in a cohort exposed to, infected with or recovered from COVID-19 (not recorded which). The donor label of this sample is uncertain.

The V and J genes are TRBV6-5 and TRBJ1-3; 9 nucleotides line up with TRBD1. The CDR3 sequence is 14 residues long. The trim removed 6 bases at V and 2 bases at J, leaving 2 bases unmatched. From germline, CDR1 is MNHEY and CDR2 SVGAGI. The CDR3 region has the DNA TGTGCCAGCAGCAGGGACAGGGCTGGAAACACCATATATTTT. It codes for CASSRDRAGNTIYF.

V usage is TRBV9 and J usage is TRBJ1-2, with 9 bases matching TRBD1. Germline assignment: CDR1 SGDLS and CDR2 YYNGEE. CDR3 length equals 15 residues. V gave up 0 bases and J gave up 8 bases; unmatched junction bases: 8. The CDR3 region is CASSVVDGTGSGYTF. In nucleotides, the CDR3 is TGTGCCAGCAGCGTAGTGGATGGGACAGGGTCCGGCTACACCTTC. Complete variable domain (other parts from reference TRBV9 and TRBJ1-2): DSGVTQTPKHLITATGQRVTLRCSPRSGDLSVYWYQQSLDQGLQFLIQYYNGEERAKGNILERFSAQQFPDLHSELNLSSLELGDSALYFCASSVVDGTGSGYTFGSGTRLTVV.

The rearrangement uses TRBV29-1 and TRBJ1-1, with D hard to call. V gave up 2 bases and J gave up 6 bases, with 13 bases separating them. The CDR3 totals 13 residues. In germline, CDR1 is SQVTM, CDR2 ANQGSEA. CDR3 amino acids: CSVERLLVPEAFF. CDR3 bases: TGCAGCGTTGAACGGTTGTTGGTGCCTGAAGCTTTCTTT.

This chain connects TRBV27 to TRBJ1-6; maybe TRBD1 (6 bases). Germline V gives CDR1 MNHEY, CDR2 SMNVEV (reference sequence). This CDR3 has 18 amino acids. V gave up 4 bases and J gave up 6 bases, with 22 bases separating them. CDR3 sequence: CASSSLRTDLAFNSPLHF. The CDR3 DNA reads TGTGCCAGCAGTTCTTTACGGACAGACCTCGCCTTTAATTCACCCCTCCACTTT.

The gene calls are TRBV6-5 and TRBJ1-1; D may be TRBD1 (5 bases). V gave up 6 bases and J gave up 1 base, with 12 bases separating them. The CDR3 has 14 residues. Germline CDR1 reads MNHEY; CDR2 reads SVGAGI. The CDR3 reads CASREGRRNTEAFF. In DNA, the CDR3 is TGTGCCAGCAGGGAGGGGAGGCGGAACACTGAAGCTTTCTTT.

V and J are TRBV6-5 and TRBJ1-3; D might be TRBD1 (6 bases). V was trimmed by 0 bases and J by 2 bases, leaving 11 bases between them. In germline, CDR1 is MNHEY, CDR2 SVGAGI. The CDR3 totals 16 residues. The CDR3 protein is CASSYSRDTTGNTIYF. For the CDR3, the DNA is TGTGCCAGCAGTTACTCTAGGGACACTACTGGAAACACCATATATTTT.

The chain joins TRBV3-1 (or the pseudogene TRBV3-2) to TRBJ2-5, with 7 bases aligning to TRBD2. Per germline, CDR1 LGHDT and CDR2 YNNKEL (reference sequence). V shed 0 bases and J 5 bases; nucleotides not matched to a gene: 9. This CDR3 has 16 amino acids. The CDR3 sequence is CASSQDQASGRETQYF. The CDR3 DNA sequence: TGTGCCAGCAGCCAAGATCAGGCTAGCGGTAGGGAGACCCAGTACTTC.

This chain connects TRBV5-1 to TRBJ2-1; 9 positions match TRBD1. Trimming took 0 bases from V and 5 from J; bases not matched to a gene: 9. Germline V lookup: CDR1 SGHRS, CDR2 YFSETQ. The CDR3 sequence is 17 residues long. This CDR3 is CASSLDPTGTGNNEQFF. The DNA for the CDR3 is TGCGCCAGCAGCTTGGATCCAACCGGGACAGGGAACAATGAGCAGTTCTTC.

The V and J genes are TRBV7-2 and TRBJ1-3; no definite D call. V lost 1 base, J lost 0 bases, and 7 bases lay in between. Germline V gives CDR1 SGHTA, CDR2 FQGNSA. The CDR3 is 15 amino acids. CDR3 protein: CASSLDGSSGNTIYF. The CDR3 DNA follows: TGTGCCAGCAGCTTAGACGGGAGCTCTGGAAACACCATATATTTT.

This rearrangement joins TRBV7-2 to TRBJ2-7; 10 bases line up with TRBD2. CDR1 and CDR2 from the germline V gene are SGHTA and FQGNSA. Trimming cost V 3 bases and J 8 bases; bases outside gene matches: 10. CDR3 length equals 15 residues. CDR3 sequence (DNA): TGTGCCAGCAGCTTCCAAGCGGGGGGGACCCCCCAGCAGTACTTC. It encodes CASSFQAGGTPQQYF.

This chain uses TRBV27 with TRBJ1-1; D not certain. The V end lost 3 bases, the J end lost 1 base, and 12 bases lay between the germline ends. Germline V lookup: CDR1 MNHEY, CDR2 SMNVEV (reference sequence). This CDR3 has 15 residues. CDR3 nucleotides: TGTGCCAGCAGTTTCATCTTCCGGGGGAACACTGAAGCTTTCTTT. Its protein is CASSFIFRGNTEAFF.

Only a few counts were recorded for this clone. The chain joins TRBV5-1 to TRBJ1-1; 7 bases agree with TRBD1. The germline V gene has CDR1 SGHRS and CDR2 YFSETQ. CDR3 length equals 15 residues. The V gene end was trimmed by 0 bases and the J gene end by 1 base; junction bases not matched to a gene: 3. Written as DNA, the CDR3 is TGCGCCAGCAGCTTGGGAGGGACAGCGAACACTGAAGCTTTCTTT. Translating gives CASSLGGTANTEAFF.

The table lists this clone with a few counts. This rearrangement joins TRBV5-4 to TRBJ2-2; 10 nucleotides align to TRBD1. This CDR3 contains 16 residues. Germline values: CDR1 SGHNT, CDR2 YYREEE (reference sequence). V lost 1 base, J lost 1 base, and 1 base stayed unmatched. CDR3 in DNA: TGTGCCAGCAGCTTGAGGGACAGGGGGAACACCGGGGAGCTGTTTTTT. This sequence encodes CASSLRDRGNTGELFF.

The chain combines TRBV5-4 with TRBJ2-7; a weak D match, TRBD2 (5 bases). The germline V gene has CDR1 SGHNT and CDR2 YYREEE (reference sequence). Trimming left V 2 bases short and J 4 bases short, with 7 bases between. This CDR3 contains 12 residues. The CDR3 loop is CASSFPGYEQYF. For the CDR3, the DNA is TGTGCCAGCAGCTTCCCGGGGTACGAGCAGTACTTC.

The V and J genes are TRBV7-8 and TRBJ2-3, with D possibly being TRBD2 (5 bases). The germline CDR1 and CDR2 sequences are SGHVS and FQNEAQ. This CDR3 comprises 12 residues. V lost 5 bases and J lost 6, with 9 bases in between. DNA for the CDR3: TGTGCCAGCAGCGTCGGGGTGGATACGCAGTATTTT. Amino acids: CASSVGVDTQYF.

V is TRBV5-8 and J is TRBJ1-3; 7 bases line up with TRBD1. J lost 0 bases, V lost 2 bases, and 8 bases had no gene match. The V gene's germline CDR1 is SGHTS and CDR2 YDEGEE. The CDR3 extends over 17 amino acids. The CDR3 protein is CASSFRQGQISGNTIYF. In DNA form, the CDR3 reads TGTGCCAGCAGCTTCCGACAGGGCCAAATCTCTGGAAACACCATATATTTT.

The chain links TRBV15 to TRBJ1-4, with 10 bases identical to TRBD1. V shed 3 bases and J 7 bases; nucleotides not matched to a gene: 2. The length of the CDR3 is 14 residues. Per the germline V gene, CDR1 is LNHNV and CDR2 is YYDKDF (reference sequence). CDR3 region: CATSRDRGFEKLFF. In DNA, the CDR3 is TGTGCCACCAGCAGGGACAGGGGGTTTGAAAAACTGTTTTTT.

The chain employs TRBV11-3 and TRBJ1-1; 8 bases are shared with TRBD1. Unmatched junction bases numbered 13, after V lost 5 bases and J lost 2 bases. Germline values: CDR1 SGHNT, CDR2 YENEEA. This CDR3 is built from 17 residues. The CDR3 DNA sequence: TGTGCCAGCAGCCTCCCGAGGGCAGGGGGCGTCAACACTGAAGCTTTCTTT. This encodes CASSLPRAGGVNTEAFF. Full variable domain (outside the CDR3, taken from reference TRBV11-3 and TRBJ1-1): EAGVVQSPRYKIIEKKQPVAFWCNPISGHNTLYWYLQNLGQGPELLIRYENEEAVDDSQLPKDRFSAERLKGVDSTLKIQPAELGDSAVYLCASSLPRAGGVNTEAFFGQGTRLTVV.

This clone was recorded once. This chain connects TRBV19 to TRBJ2-5, with D unresolved. Germline-derived CDR1 and CDR2 are LNHDA and SQIVND (reference sequence). This CDR3 region has 13 residues. V shed 4 bases and J shed 1 base, with 7 bases lying between them. The CDR3 here is CASSRAFQETQYF. For the CDR3, the DNA is TGTGCCAGTAGTAGGGCTTTCCAAGAGACCCAGTACTTC.

V is TRBV5-1 and J is TRBJ2-1; 11 nucleotides align to TRBD2. The CDR3 consists of 15 residues. Per the germline V gene, CDR1 is SGHRS and CDR2 is YFSETQ. J lost 3 bases, V lost 4 bases, and 3 bases had no gene match. The CDR3 DNA sequence: TGCGCCAGCAGCCTGGGACTAGCGGACTACAATGAGCAGTTCTTC. It specifies CASSLGLADYNEQFF.

V is TRBV5-4 and J is TRBJ1-1; 10 nucleotides line up with TRBD1. Germline values: CDR1 SGHNT, CDR2 YYREEE (reference sequence). The CDR3 is made up of 16 amino acids. V gave up 1 base and J gave up 7 bases; unmatched junction bases: 10. CDR3 sequence: CASSLRGRQGASEAFF. CDR3 nucleotide sequence: TGTGCCAGCAGCTTGAGGGGGCGACAGGGGGCCAGTGAAGCTTTCTTT.

This clone occurred once. The chain couples TRBV19 to TRBJ1-2, with D perhaps matching TRBD1 (6 bases). The CDR3 sequence is 14 residues long. The germline CDR1 and CDR2 sequences are LNHDA and SQIVND (reference sequence). With 3 bases removed from V and 3 bases from J, the gap between germline ends came to 11 bases. CDR3 residues: CASSILQGHYGYTF. CDR3 DNA sequence: TGTGCCAGTAGTATCCTACAGGGTCACTATGGCTACACCTTC.

The chain recombines TRBV19 with TRBJ1-5; tentative D call: TRBD1 (6 bases). Trimming took off 4 bases at V and 7 bases at J, with 14 bases between the two ends. The CDR3 consists of 14 residues. Germline-derived CDR1 and CDR2 are LNHDA and SQIVND (reference sequence). The DNA for the CDR3 is TGTGCCAGTAGTACTCAGGGGTTGGAACAGCCCCAGCATTTT. Protein: CASSTQGLEQPQHF.

The rearrangement joins TRBV5-6 to TRBJ1-3; D remains unclear. This CDR3 has 14 amino acids. V was clipped by 5 bases and J by 3 bases, with 12 bases between them. Germline values: CDR1 SGHDT, CDR2 YYEEEE. Written as DNA, the CDR3 is TGTGCCAGCAGACACAGTTCACTTGGAAACACCATATATTTT. Its protein product is CASRHSSLGNTIYF.

The chain links TRBV19 to TRBJ1-2, with 9 bases matching TRBD1. V lost 6 bases to trimming and J lost 2 bases; unmatched junction nucleotides: 7. CDR3 length: 15 amino acids. Germline V gene data show CDR1 as LNHDA and CDR2 as SQIVND (reference sequence). The CDR3 nucleotides are TGTGCCAGTAGACCAACAGGGGGCCCCAACTATGGCTACACCTTC. This encodes CASRPTGGPNYGYTF.